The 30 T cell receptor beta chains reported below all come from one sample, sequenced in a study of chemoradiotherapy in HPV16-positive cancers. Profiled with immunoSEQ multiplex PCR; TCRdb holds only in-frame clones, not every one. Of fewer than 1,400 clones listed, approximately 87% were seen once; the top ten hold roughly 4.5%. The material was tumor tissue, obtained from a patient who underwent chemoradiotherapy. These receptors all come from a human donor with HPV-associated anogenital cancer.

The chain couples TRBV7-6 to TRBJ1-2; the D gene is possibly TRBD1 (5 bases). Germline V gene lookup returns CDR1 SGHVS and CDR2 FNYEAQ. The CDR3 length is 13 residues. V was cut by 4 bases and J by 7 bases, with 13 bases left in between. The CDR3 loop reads CASSSVGGGGYTF. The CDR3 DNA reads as TGTGCCAGCAGCTCCGTCGGGGGGGGTGGCTACACCTTC.

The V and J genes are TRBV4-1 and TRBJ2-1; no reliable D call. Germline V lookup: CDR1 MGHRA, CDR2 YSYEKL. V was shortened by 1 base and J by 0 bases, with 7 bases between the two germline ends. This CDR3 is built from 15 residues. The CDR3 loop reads CASSQGPGSYNEQFF. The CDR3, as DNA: TGCGCCAGCAGCCAAGGACCGGGCTCCTACAATGAGCAGTTCTTC.

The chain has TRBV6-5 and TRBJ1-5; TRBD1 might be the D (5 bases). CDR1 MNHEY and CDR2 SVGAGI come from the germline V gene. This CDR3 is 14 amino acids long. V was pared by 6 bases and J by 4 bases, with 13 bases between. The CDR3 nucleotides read TGTGCCAGCAGCCACGACAGAGAAAATCAGCCCCAGCATTTT. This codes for CASSHDRENQPQHF.

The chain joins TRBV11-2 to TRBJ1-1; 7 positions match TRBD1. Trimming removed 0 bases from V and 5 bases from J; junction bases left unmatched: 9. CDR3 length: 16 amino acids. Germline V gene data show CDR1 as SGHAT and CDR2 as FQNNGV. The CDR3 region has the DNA TGTGCCAGCAGCTTAGATCTGAGGGGGCTGGAGACTGAAGCTTTCTTT. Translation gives CASSLDLRGLETEAFF.

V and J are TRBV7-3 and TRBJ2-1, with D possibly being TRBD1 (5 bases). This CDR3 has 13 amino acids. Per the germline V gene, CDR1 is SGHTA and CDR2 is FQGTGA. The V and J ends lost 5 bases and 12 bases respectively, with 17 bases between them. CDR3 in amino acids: CASSLYLTEGQFF. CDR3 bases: TGTGCCAGCAGCCTTTACCTGACAGAAGGGCAGTTCTTC.

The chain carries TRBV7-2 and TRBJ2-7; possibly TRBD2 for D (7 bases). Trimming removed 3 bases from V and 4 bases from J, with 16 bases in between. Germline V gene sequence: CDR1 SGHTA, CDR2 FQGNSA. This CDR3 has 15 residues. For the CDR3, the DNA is TGTGCCAGCAGCTTTTCGTGGGGGGGCATTTACGAGCAGTACTTC. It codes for CASSFSWGGIYEQYF. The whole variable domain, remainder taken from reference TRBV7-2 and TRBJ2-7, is GAGVSQSPSNKVTEKGKDVELRCDPISGHTALYWYRQSLGQGLEFLIYFQGNSAPDKSGLPSDRFSAERTGGSVSTLTIQRTQQEDSAVYLCASSFSWGGIYEQYFGPGTRLTVT.

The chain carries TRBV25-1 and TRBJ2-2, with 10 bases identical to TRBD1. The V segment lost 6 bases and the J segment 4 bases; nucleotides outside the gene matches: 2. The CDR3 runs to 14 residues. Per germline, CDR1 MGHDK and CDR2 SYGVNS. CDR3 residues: CASSGQGGTGELFF. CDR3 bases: TGTGCCAGCAGCGGACAGGGGGGCACCGGGGAGCTGTTTTTT.

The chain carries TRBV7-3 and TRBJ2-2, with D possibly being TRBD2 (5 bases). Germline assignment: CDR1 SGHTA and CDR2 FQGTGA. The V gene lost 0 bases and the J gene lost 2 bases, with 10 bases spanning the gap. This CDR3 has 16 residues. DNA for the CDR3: TGTGCCAGCAGCTTAACGAGGGCCAGTAACACCGGGGAGCTGTTTTTT. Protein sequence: CASSLTRASNTGELFF.

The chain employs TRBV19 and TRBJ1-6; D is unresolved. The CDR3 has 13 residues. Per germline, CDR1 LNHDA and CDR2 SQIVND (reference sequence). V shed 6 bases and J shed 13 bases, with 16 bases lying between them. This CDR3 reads CASSQQAGDPLHF. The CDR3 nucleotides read TGTGCCAGTAGCCAGCAAGCGGGCGACCCCCTCCACTTT.

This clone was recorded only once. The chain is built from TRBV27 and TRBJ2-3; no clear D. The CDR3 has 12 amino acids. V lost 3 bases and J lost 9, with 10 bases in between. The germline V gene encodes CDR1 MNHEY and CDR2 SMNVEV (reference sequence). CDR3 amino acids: CASSLDVDTQYF. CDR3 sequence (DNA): TGTGCCAGCAGTTTGGATGTGGACACGCAGTATTTT.

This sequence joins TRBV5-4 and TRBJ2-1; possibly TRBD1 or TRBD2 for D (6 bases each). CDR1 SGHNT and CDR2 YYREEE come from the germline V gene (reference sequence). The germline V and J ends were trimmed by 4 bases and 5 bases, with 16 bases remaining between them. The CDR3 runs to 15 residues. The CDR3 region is CASSHSGGLHNEQFF. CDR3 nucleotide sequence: TGTGCCAGCAGCCACAGTGGGGGGCTTCACAATGAGCAGTTCTTC.

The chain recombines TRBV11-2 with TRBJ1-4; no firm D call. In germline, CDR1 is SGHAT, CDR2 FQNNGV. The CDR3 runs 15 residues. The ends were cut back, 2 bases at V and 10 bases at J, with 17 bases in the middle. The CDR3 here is CASSLTPGPGRKLFF. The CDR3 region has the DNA TGTGCCAGCAGCTTAACACCGGGCCCAGGACGAAAACTGTTTTTT.

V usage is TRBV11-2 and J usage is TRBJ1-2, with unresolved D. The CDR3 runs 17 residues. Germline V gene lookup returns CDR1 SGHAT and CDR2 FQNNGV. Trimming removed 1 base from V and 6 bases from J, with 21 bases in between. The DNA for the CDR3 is TGTGCCAGCAGCTTAGGACCCGACCGGGTCCGGGTGCATGGCTACACCTTC. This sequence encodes CASSLGPDRVRVHGYTF.

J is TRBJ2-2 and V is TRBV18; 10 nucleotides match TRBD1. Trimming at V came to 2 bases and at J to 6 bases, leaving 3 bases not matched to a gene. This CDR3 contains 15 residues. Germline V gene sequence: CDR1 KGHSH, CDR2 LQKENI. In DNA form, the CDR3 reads TGTGCCAGCTCACCAAGACAGGGGGCGGCCGGGGAGCTGTTTTTT. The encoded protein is CASSPRQGAAGELFF.

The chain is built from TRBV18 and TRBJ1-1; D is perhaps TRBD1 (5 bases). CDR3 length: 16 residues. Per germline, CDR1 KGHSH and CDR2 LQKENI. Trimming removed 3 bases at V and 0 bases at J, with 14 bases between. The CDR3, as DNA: TGTGCCAGCTCACCGGGGGTACCCCAACTGAACACTGAAGCTTTCTTT. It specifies CASSPGVPQLNTEAFF.

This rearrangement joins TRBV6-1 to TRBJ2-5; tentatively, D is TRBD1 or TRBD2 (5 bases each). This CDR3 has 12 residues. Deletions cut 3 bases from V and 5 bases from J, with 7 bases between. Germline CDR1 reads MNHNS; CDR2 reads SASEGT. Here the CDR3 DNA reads TGTGCCAGCAGTGATTGGGGGGAGACCCAGTACTTC. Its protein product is CASSDWGETQYF.

Here the CDR3 DNA reads TGTGCCAGCAGCCAAGAGCCCTACTACACTGAAGCTTTCTTT. It is translated as CASSQEPYYTEAFF. The chain uses TRBV4-2 and TRBJ1-1; no clear D. The V end was cut by 0 bases, the J end by 3 bases, with 8 bases between. Germline values: CDR1 LGHNA, CDR2 YNFKEQ. CDR3 size: 14 residues.

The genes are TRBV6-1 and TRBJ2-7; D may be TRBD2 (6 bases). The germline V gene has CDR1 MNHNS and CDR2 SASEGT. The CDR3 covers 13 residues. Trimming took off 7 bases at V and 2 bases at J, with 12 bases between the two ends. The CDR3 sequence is CASTPGDAYEQYF. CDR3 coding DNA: TGTGCCAGCACCCCGGGGGATGCCTACGAGCAGTACTTC.

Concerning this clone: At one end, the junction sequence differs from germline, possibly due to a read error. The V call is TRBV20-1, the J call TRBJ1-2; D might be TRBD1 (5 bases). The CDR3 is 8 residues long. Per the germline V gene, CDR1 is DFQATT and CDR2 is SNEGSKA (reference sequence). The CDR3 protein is CSAPGAGF. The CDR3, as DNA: TGCAGTGCTCCCGGGGCCGGATTC.

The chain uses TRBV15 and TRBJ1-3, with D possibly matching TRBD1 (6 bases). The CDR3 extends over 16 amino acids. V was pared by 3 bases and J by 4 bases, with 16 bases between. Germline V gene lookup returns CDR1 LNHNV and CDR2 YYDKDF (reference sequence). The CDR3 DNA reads TGTGCCACCAGCAGCGGCTCGGACAGTGAAGGAAACACCATATATTTT. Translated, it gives CATSSGSDSEGNTIYF.

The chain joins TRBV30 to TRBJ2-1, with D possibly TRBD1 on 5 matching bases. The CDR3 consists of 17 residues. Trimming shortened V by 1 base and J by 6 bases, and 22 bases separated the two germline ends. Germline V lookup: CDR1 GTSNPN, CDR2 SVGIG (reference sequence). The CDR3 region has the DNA TGTGCCTGGAGTGGCCCTTTAGGGGCGGACCTGCCCAATGAGCAGTTCTTC. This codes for CAWSGPLGADLPNEQFF. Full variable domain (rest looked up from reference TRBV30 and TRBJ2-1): SQTIHQWPATLVQPVGSPLSLECTVEGTSNPNLYWYRQAAGRGLQLLFYSVGIGQISSEVPQNLSASRPQDRQFILSSKKLLLSDSGFYLCAWSGPLGADLPNEQFFGPGTRLTVL.

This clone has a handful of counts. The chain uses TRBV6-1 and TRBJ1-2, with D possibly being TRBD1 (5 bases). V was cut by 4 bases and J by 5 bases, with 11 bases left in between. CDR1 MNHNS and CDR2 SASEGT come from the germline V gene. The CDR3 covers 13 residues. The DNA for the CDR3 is TGTGCCAGCAGTGTGCGGGGGGAATATGGCTACACCTTC. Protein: CASSVRGEYGYTF.

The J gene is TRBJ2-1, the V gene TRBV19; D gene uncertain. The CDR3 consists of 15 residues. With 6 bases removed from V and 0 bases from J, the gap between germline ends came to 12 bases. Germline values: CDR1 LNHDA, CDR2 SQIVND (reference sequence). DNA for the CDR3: TGTGCCAGTAGAGGGCAGACCAGCTCCTACAATGAGCAGTTCTTC. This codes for CASRGQTSSYNEQFF.

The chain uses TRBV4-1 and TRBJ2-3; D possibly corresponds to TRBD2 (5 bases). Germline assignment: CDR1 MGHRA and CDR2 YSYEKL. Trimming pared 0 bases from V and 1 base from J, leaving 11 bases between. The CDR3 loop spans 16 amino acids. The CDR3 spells CASSQEFIGGTDTQYF. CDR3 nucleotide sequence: TGCGCCAGCAGCCAAGAGTTTATCGGGGGCACAGATACGCAGTATTTT.

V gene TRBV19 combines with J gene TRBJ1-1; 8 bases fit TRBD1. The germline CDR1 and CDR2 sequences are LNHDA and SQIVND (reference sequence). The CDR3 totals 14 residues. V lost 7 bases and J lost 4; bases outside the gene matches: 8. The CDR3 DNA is TGTGCCAGTACCGGACAGGGTTTTCTCACTGAAGCTTTCTTT. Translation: CASTGQGFLTEAFF.

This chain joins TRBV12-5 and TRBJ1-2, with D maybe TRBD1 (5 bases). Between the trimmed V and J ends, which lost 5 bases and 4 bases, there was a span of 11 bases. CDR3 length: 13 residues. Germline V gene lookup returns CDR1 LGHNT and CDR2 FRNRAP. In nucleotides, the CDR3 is TGTGCTAGTGGTCAGGGAAAGACCTATGGCTACACCTTC. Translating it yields CASGQGKTYGYTF. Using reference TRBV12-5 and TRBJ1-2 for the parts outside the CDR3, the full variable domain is DARVTQTPRHKVTEMGQEVTMRCQPILGHNTVFWYRQTMMQGLELLAYFRNRAPLDDSGMPKDRFSAEMPDATLATLKIQPSEPRDSAVYFCASGQGKTYGYTFGSGTRLTVV.

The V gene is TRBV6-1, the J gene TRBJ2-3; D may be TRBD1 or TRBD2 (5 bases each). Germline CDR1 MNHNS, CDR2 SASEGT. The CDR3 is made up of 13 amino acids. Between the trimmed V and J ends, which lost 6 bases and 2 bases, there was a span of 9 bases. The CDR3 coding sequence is TGTGCCAGCAGCGACGGGACCACAGATACGCAGTATTTT. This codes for CASSDGTTDTQYF.

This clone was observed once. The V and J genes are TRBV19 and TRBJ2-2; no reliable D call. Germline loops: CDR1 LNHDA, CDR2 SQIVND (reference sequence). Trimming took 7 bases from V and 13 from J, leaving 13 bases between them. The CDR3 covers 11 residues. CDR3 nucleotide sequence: TGTGCCAGTACCTCTCAAGTGGGGCTGTTTTTT. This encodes CASTSQVGLFF.

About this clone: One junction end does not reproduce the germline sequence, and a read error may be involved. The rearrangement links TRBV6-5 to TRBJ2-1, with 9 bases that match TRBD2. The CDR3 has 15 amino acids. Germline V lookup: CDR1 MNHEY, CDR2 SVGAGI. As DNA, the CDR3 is TGTACCAGCAGTTATCTAGCGGGGACGTACAATGAGCAGTTCTTC. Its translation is CTSSYLAGTYNEQFF.

In DNA, the CDR3 is TGTGCCAGCTCTCCAGTTCTTTCTGGAAACACCATATATTTT. Translation: CASSPVLSGNTIYF. The rearrangement links TRBV2 to TRBJ1-3; D gene ambiguous. The CDR3 is 14 amino acids. V gave up 8 bases and J gave up 1 base, with 12 bases separating them. Germline loops: CDR1 SNHLY, CDR2 FYNNEI. Full variable domain (outside the CDR3, taken from reference TRBV2 and TRBJ1-3): EPEVTQTPSHQVTQMGQEVILRCVPISNHLYFYWYRQILGQKVEFLVSFYNNEISEKSEIFDDQFSVERPDGSNFTLKIRSTKLEDSAMYFCASSPVLSGNTIYFGEGSWLTVV.